Given below is one T cell receptor beta chain in context. This entry comes from a study of cytomegalovirus exposure and HLA in healthy donors. The PCR made use of 60 Vbeta and 13 Jbeta primers. Using immunoSEQ multiplex PCR, the repertoire was profiled, and TCRdb retains in-frame clones only, with some absent. The sample comprises more than 150,000 clones, 60% to 85% of which are singletons, and around 1.5% rests with the top ten. There are 14 residues in the CDR3. Germline CDR1 KGHSH, CDR2 LQKENI. Trimming at V came to 1 base and at J to 3 bases, leaving 3 bases not matched to a gene. This clonotype was sampled from a man between 18 and 29 years old in good health and CMV-seronegative. The V and J genes are TRBV18 and TRBJ2-7, with TRBD1 identical over 7 bases. Material: PBMCs. CDR3 loop: CASSPRGQSYEQYF. CDR3 sequence (DNA): TGTGCCAGCTCACCACGGGGACAGAGCTACGAGCAGTACTTC.